This T cell receptor beta chain appears in the sequencing data of a study of cytomegalovirus exposure and HLA in healthy donors. Remarks on this clone: The antigen is not known.

PCR used 60 Vbeta primers and 13 Jbeta primers. Sequenced by immunoSEQ multiplex PCR; TCRdb stores in-frame clones only, minus some. The sample consists of 120,000 or so clones, approximately 78% of them appearing once. The V and J ends lost 3 bases and 6 bases respectively, with 18 bases between them. CDR1 and CDR2 (germline): SGHRS, YFSETQ. CDR3 length: 15 amino acids. The donors gave bone marrow, and they were healthy. Overall study findings and caveats: A missense variant in DCLRE1C was later tied to TCR beta V- and J-gene trimming. The study designated about 180 TCR beta chains cytomegalovirus-associated. In a later analysis, specific HLA alleles were associated with under 20,000 TCR beta sequences at a 0.05 false discovery rate.

The sequenced sample was PBMCs. The source of this sequence is a man under 40 in good health and CMV-seropositive. The genes are TRBV5-1 and TRBJ1-2; D is uncertain. CDR3 sequence (DNA): TGCGCCAGCAGCTCGGAGGGAAGGCCTAGGAATGGCTACACCTTC. Amino acid sequence: CASSSEGRPRNGYTF. The full variable domain, completed using reference TRBV5-1 and TRBJ1-2, is KAGVTQTPRYLIKTRGQQVTLSCSPISGHRSVSWYQQTPGQGLQFLFEYFSETQRNKGNFPGRFSGRQFSNSRSEMNVSTLELGDSALYLCASSSEGRPRNGYTFGSGTRLTVV.